This passage covers 24 T cell receptor beta chains from one sample sequenced in a study of blood T cell repertoires in COVID-19. The protocol was immunoSEQ multiplex PCR, while the TCRdb copy is restricted to in-frame clones and leaves out a portion. Of under 200,000 clones in the sample, roughly 87% were seen once. Material for sequencing was peripheral blood. Receptors originate from a man in his 60s with active or convalescent COVID-19.

V is TRBV6-5 and J is TRBJ2-5, with TRBD2 matching over 7 bases. Trimming took 0 bases from V and 4 from J; bases not matched to a gene: 5. Germline V gives CDR1 MNHEY, CDR2 SVGAGI. CDR3 length: 15 amino acids. CDR3 sequence: CASSYSRLAGETQYF. DNA for the CDR3: TGTGCCAGCAGTTACTCCAGACTAGCCGGAGAGACCCAGTACTTC.

The J gene is TRBJ2-1, the V gene TRBV5-1; maybe TRBD2 (6 bases). V lost 5 bases, J lost 0 bases, and 15 bases lay in between. Germline CDR1 and CDR2: SGHRS and YFSETQ. The CDR3 spans 16 residues. The CDR3 nucleotides read TGCGCCAGCAGGCGGGGTAACCTTCGCTCCTACAATGAGCAGTTCTTC. Amino acid sequence: CASRRGNLRSYNEQFF.

The J gene is TRBJ1-5, the V gene TRBV2, with TRBD1 as a possible D gene (5 bases). The V gene lost 7 bases and the J gene lost 6 bases, with 13 bases spanning the gap. The CDR3 has 13 amino acids. Germline CDR1 SNHLY, CDR2 FYNNEI. The CDR3 DNA follows: TGTGCCAGCACTTGGGACTACCGTCAGCCCCAGCATTTT. This codes for CASTWDYRQPQHF.

V is TRBV10-3 and J is TRBJ1-6, with TRBD1 matching over 7 bases. CDR1 is ENHRY and CDR2 is SYGVKD in the germline V gene. This CDR3 spans 17 amino acids. J gave up 2 bases and V 6 bases, and 10 bases lay outside the gene matches. The CDR3 here is CAISRGRGPTYNSPLHF. DNA of the CDR3: TGTGCCATCAGCCGAGGAAGGGGGCCTACCTATAATTCACCCCTCCACTTT.

This clone was seen a single time. The chain is built from TRBV6-1 and TRBJ2-5, with D unresolved. Germline V CDR1 and CDR2: MNHNS, SASEGT. The CDR3 runs to 11 residues. V lost 3 bases and J lost 7, with 6 bases in between. As DNA, the CDR3 is TGTGCCAGCAGTGACGCTAGGACCCAGTACTTC. It codes for CASSDARTQYF.

The chain recombines TRBV19 with TRBJ2-2, with 8 bases matching TRBD1. In germline, CDR1 is LNHDA, CDR2 SQIVND (reference sequence). The CDR3 contains 15 residues. Trimming at V came to 5 bases and at J to 0 bases, leaving 2 bases not matched to a gene. CDR3 sequence reads: CASSRTGTNTGELFF. The CDR3 DNA is TGTGCCAGTAGTCGGACAGGGACGAACACCGGGGAGCTGTTTTTT.

This CDR3 is CATSDTNPPNQETQYF. In DNA, the CDR3 is TGTGCCACCAGTGATACAAATCCGCCGAACCAAGAGACCCAGTACTTC. This rearrangement joins TRBV24-1 to TRBJ2-5; D is undetermined. Trimming left V 3 bases short and J 0 bases short, with 13 bases between. The CDR3 extends over 16 amino acids. CDR1 and CDR2 from the germline V gene are KGHDR and SFDVKD.

J is TRBJ2-5 and V is TRBV6-5; 7 nucleotides agree with TRBD2. The V gene end was trimmed by 6 bases and the J gene end by 2 bases; junction bases not matched to a gene: 12. Per the germline V gene, CDR1 is MNHEY and CDR2 is SVGAGI. This CDR3 has 16 amino acids. CDR3 DNA: TGTGCCAGCAGGTACGGACATGCAGCGGGGCAAGAGACCCAGTACTTC. It is translated as CASRYGHAAGQETQYF.

This chain links TRBV9 with TRBJ1-2; D is perhaps TRBD1 (6 bases). Germline-derived CDR1 and CDR2 are SGDLS and YYNGEE. V gave up 4 bases and J gave up 8 bases, with 12 bases separating them. CDR3 length: 12 amino acids. In DNA, the CDR3 is TGTGCCAGCAGCCAGGACAGCCTGGGCTACACCTTC. Its protein is CASSQDSLGYTF.

The rearrangement uses TRBV25-1 and TRBJ2-2; the D is unclear. CDR3 length: 14 residues. Trimming cost V 4 bases and J 2 bases, with 8 bases left between them. Per germline, CDR1 MGHDK and CDR2 SYGVNS. The CDR3 spells CASSVGSNTGELFF. CDR3 DNA sequence: TGTGCCAGCAGTGTCGGTAGCAACACCGGGGAGCTGTTTTTT. Looking up the rest from reference TRBV25-1 and TRBJ2-2 gives the full variable domain: EADIYQTPRYLVIGTGKKITLECSQTMGHDKMYWYQQDPGMELHLIHYSYGVNSTEKGDLSSESTVSRIRTEHFPLTLESARPSHTSQYLCASSVGSNTGELFFGEGSRLTVL.

This rearrangement joins TRBV5-4 to TRBJ1-2; the match to TRBD1 covers 7 bases. J lost 7 bases, V lost 4 bases, and 13 bases had no gene match. The CDR3 runs to 15 residues. Germline assignment: CDR1 SGHNT and CDR2 YYREEE (reference sequence). CDR3 region: CASSAGQTFGTGYTF. The DNA for the CDR3 is TGTGCCAGCAGCGCGGGACAGACTTTCGGCACTGGCTACACCTTC.

V and J are TRBV19 and TRBJ1-6; perhaps TRBD1 as D (5 bases). CDR3 length: 14 residues. CDR1 and CDR2 from the germline V gene are LNHDA and SQIVND (reference sequence). The V and J ends lost 0 bases and 9 bases respectively, with 9 bases between them. As DNA, the CDR3 is TGTGCCAGTAGTATAGAAAGGAGGGGTTCACCCCTCCACTTT. Protein product: CASSIERRGSPLHF.

The chain joins TRBV6-5 to TRBJ2-2, with 8 bases lining up with TRBD2. Trimming removed 5 bases from V and 7 bases from J; junction bases left unmatched: 9. The CDR3 totals 15 residues. Germline V lookup: CDR1 MNHEY, CDR2 SVGAGI. CDR3 amino acids: CASSNRGGKIGELFF. For the CDR3, the DNA is TGTGCCAGCAGTAATCGCGGGGGGAAGATCGGGGAGCTGTTTTTT.

This clone was recorded only once. The genes are TRBV7-2 and TRBJ2-7, with 7 bases aligning to TRBD1. V dropped 5 bases and J dropped 2; count of bases not matched to a gene: 9. The CDR3 runs 15 residues. CDR1 and CDR2 (germline): SGHTA, FQGNSA. The CDR3 bases are TGTGCCAGCAGCCCGTCCCCACAGGGGCCCTACGAGCAGTACTTC. Its translation is CASSPSPQGPYEQYF.

The chain combines TRBV7-9 with TRBJ2-5; unclear D gene. CDR3 length: 12 amino acids. The V end lost 7 bases, the J end lost 0 bases, and 6 bases lay between the germline ends. Germline values: CDR1 SEHNR, CDR2 FQNEAQ (reference sequence). The CDR3 sequence: CASTQYQETQYF. CDR3 bases: TGTGCCAGCACACAATACCAAGAGACCCAGTACTTC. Using reference TRBV7-9 and TRBJ2-5 for the parts outside the CDR3, the full variable domain is DTGVSQNPRHKITKRGQNVTFRCDPISEHNRLYWYRQTLGQGPEFLTYFQNEAQLEKSRLLSDRFSAERPKGSFSTLEIQRTEQGDSAMYLCASTQYQETQYFGPGTRLLVL.

This sequence joins TRBV9 and TRBJ2-5, with 9 bases matching TRBD1. Trimming cost V 3 bases and J 5 bases; bases outside gene matches: 5. Germline CDR1 SGDLS, CDR2 YYNGEE. This CDR3 spans 14 amino acids. The DNA for the CDR3 is TGTGCCAGCAGCGGGGGACAGGGACGGGAGACCCAGTACTTC. This translates into CASSGGQGRETQYF.

The chain carries TRBV7-9 and TRBJ2-3; D unclear. Germline CDR1 reads SEHNR; CDR2 reads FQNEAQ (reference sequence). V was clipped by 0 bases and J by 2 bases, with 9 bases between them. CDR3 length: 15 residues. CDR3 nucleotides: TGTGCCAGCAGCTTAGCGGGCAGCTACACAGATACGCAGTATTTT. As protein: CASSLAGSYTDTQYF.

V is TRBV24-1 and J is TRBJ2-7; 13 nucleotides line up with TRBD2. The germline gives CDR1 KGHDR, CDR2 SFDVKD. The CDR3 is 16 residues long. The J segment lost 2 bases and the V segment lost 6 bases, leaving 6 bases of the junction unmatched. The CDR3 nucleotides read TGTGCCACCAGTAAAGGAGGACTAGCGGGGGCCTACGAGCAGTACTTC. It yields the protein CATSKGGLAGAYEQYF.

CDR3 protein: CASSLWGGSGNTIYF. In DNA form, the CDR3 reads TGTGCCAGCAGCTTATGGGGAGGCTCTGGAAACACCATATATTTT. V usage is TRBV7-6 and J usage is TRBJ1-3; the D is unclear. The CDR3 extends over 15 amino acids. V lost 2 bases to trimming and J lost 0 bases, with 8 bases between them. Per the germline V gene, CDR1 is SGHVS and CDR2 is FNYEAQ.

The table lists this clone with a few counts. The chain joins TRBV5-1 to TRBJ1-2, with 10 bases that match TRBD1. V dropped 4 bases and J dropped 2; count of bases not matched to a gene: 2. Per the germline V gene, CDR1 is SGHRS and CDR2 is YFSETQ. The CDR3 is 14 residues long. Written as DNA, the CDR3 is TGCGCCAGCAGCCAGGGACAGGGGAACTATGGCTACACCTTC. It encodes CASSQGQGNYGYTF. Full variable domain (outside the CDR3, taken from reference TRBV5-1 and TRBJ1-2): KAGVTQTPRYLIKTRGQQVTLSCSPISGHRSVSWYQQTPGQGLQFLFEYFSETQRNKGNFPGRFSGRQFSNSRSEMNVSTLELGDSALYLCASSQGQGNYGYTFGSGTRLTVV.

This chain uses TRBV5-1 with TRBJ1-6; tentative D call: TRBD1 (6 bases). This CDR3 spans 15 amino acids. The V and J ends lost 0 bases and 7 bases respectively, with 11 bases between them. The V gene's germline CDR1 is SGHRS and CDR2 YFSETQ. The CDR3 DNA follows: TGCGCCAGCAGCTTGGAACAGGGCGTAAATTCACCCCTCCACTTT. Translated, it gives CASSLEQGVNSPLHF.

This chain links TRBV19 with TRBJ1-2; D possibly corresponds to TRBD1 (5 bases). Per germline, CDR1 LNHDA and CDR2 SQIVND (reference sequence). The CDR3 runs 12 residues. The V end lost 7 bases, the J end lost 6 bases, and 12 bases lay between the germline ends. The CDR3 bases are TGTGCCAGTAAAAAGGGGAGGGATGGCTACACCTTC. As protein: CASKKGRDGYTF.

The chain carries TRBV5-1 and TRBJ1-4; D remains ambiguous. The CDR3 consists of 15 residues. Trimming pared 5 bases from V and 3 bases from J, leaving 14 bases between. Germline lookup yields CDR1 SGHRS and CDR2 YFSETQ. CDR3 residues: CASRTSLSPNEKLFF. The CDR3 nucleotides are TGCGCCAGCAGAACTAGTTTGTCCCCTAATGAAAAACTGTTTTTT.

The chain links TRBV7-9 to TRBJ1-2; TRBD1 matches at 7 bases. CDR1 is SEHNR and CDR2 is FQNEAQ in the germline V gene (reference sequence). Unmatched junction bases numbered 10, after V lost 4 bases and J lost 5 bases. This CDR3 has 15 amino acids. CDR3 amino acids: CASSSKGGQGYGYTF. The CDR3 coding sequence is TGTGCCAGCAGCTCGAAAGGGGGCCAGGGATATGGCTACACCTTC.